Listed here are 3 T cell receptor beta chains from one sample, sequenced in a study of cytomegalovirus exposure and HLA in healthy donors. PCR primers comprised 60 Vbeta and 13 Jbeta primers. Sequenced by immunoSEQ multiplex PCR; TCRdb stores in-frame clones only, minus some. This table has about 130,000 clones, approximately 85% appearing once. Sequencing was performed on PBMCs. These TCRs come from a woman aged 30 to 39 in good health and CMV-seropositive.

The rearrangement links TRBV7-9 to TRBJ2-2; D is uncertain. The V end was cut by 7 bases, the J end by 2 bases, with 14 bases between. Germline lookup yields CDR1 SEHNR and CDR2 FQNEAQ (reference sequence). The length of the CDR3 is 15 residues. The CDR3 nucleotides read TGTGCCAGCAAGAGTAGGCAGGCCAACACCGGGGAGCTGTTTTTT. Translated, it gives CASKSRQANTGELFF.

The chain uses TRBV28 and TRBJ2-6; D uncertain. Germline values: CDR1 MDHEN, CDR2 SYDVKM. The V end lost 7 bases, the J end lost 1 base, and 11 bases lay between the germline ends. CDR3 length equals 15 residues. CDR3 loop: CASIGASSGANVLTF. The CDR3 coding sequence is TGTGCCAGCATAGGAGCCTCTTCTGGGGCCAACGTCCTGACTTTC.

This chain connects TRBV25-1 to TRBJ2-4; possibly TRBD1 for D (5 bases). Trimming stripped 6 bases from V and 6 bases from J, with 15 bases between. Germline V CDR1 and CDR2: MGHDK, SYGVNS. The length of the CDR3 is 14 residues. The CDR3 here is CASSADTWGNIQYF. The CDR3 coding sequence is TGTGCCAGCAGCGCGGACACCTGGGGAAACATTCAGTACTTC.